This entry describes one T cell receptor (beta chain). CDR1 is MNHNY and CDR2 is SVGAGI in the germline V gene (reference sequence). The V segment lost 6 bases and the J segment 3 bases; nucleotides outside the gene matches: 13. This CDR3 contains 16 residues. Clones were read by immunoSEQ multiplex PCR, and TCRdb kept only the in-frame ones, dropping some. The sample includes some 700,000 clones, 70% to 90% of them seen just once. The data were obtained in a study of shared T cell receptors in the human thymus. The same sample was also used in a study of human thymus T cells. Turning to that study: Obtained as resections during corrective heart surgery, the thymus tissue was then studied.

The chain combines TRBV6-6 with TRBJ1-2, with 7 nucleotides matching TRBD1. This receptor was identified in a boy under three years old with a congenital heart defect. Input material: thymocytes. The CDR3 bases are TGTGCCAGCAGATTCTTGGAGACAGGGCGGGACTATGGCTACACCTTC. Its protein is CASRFLETGRDYGYTF.